Sequencing of this T cell receptor beta chain was carried out in a study of early T cells in non-severe SARS-CoV-2 infection. Study overall: It was bulk RNA from unsorted whole blood that was sequenced, and the chains were unpaired.

CDR3 length: 15 amino acids. Trimming stripped 3 bases from V and 0 bases from J, with 12 bases between. Germline CDR1 is SGHNT and CDR2 is YYREEE (reference sequence). Study-level findings and limits: Matches to VDJdb favored anti-spike CD8 responses and missed private and CD4 specificities.

This clonotype was counted only a few times. The antigen is not known. In the library, individual cDNA molecules carried attached unique molecular identifiers. MiXCR, applied by TCRdb to the 5' RACE reads, yields one record per CDR3 protein. This table holds roughly 66,000 distinct CDR3 sequences, less than 9.5% found once. Sequencing was performed on whole blood. The sequence was obtained from an adult who was a healthcare worker with PCR-confirmed SARS-CoV-2 infection or an uninfected control (not recorded which). This rearrangement joins TRBV5-4 to TRBJ2-5; no definite D call. CDR3: CASSSQMGHQETQYF. CDR3 coding DNA: TGTGCCAGCAGCTCACAAATGGGCCACCAAGAGACCCAGTACTTC.